This T cell receptor beta chain was captured by sequencing in a study of blood T cell repertoires in COVID-19. Using immunoSEQ multiplex PCR, the repertoire was profiled, and TCRdb retains in-frame clones only, with some absent. The table includes about 330,000 clones, more than 75% detected once. Germline CDR1 is KGHDR and CDR2 is SFDVKD. The CDR3 is 15 amino acids. Trimming cost V 1 base and J 1 base, with 6 bases left between them. Sequencing was done on a sample of PBMCs or T cells enriched from blood (not recorded which). The chain joins TRBV24-1 to TRBJ2-2; D unclear. This TCR came from a woman between 25 and 40 years old who had recovered from COVID-19. CDR3 DNA sequence: TGTGCCACCAGTGATTTAGCTGTGAACACCGGGGAGCTGTTTTTT. Protein sequence: CATSDLAVNTGELFF.